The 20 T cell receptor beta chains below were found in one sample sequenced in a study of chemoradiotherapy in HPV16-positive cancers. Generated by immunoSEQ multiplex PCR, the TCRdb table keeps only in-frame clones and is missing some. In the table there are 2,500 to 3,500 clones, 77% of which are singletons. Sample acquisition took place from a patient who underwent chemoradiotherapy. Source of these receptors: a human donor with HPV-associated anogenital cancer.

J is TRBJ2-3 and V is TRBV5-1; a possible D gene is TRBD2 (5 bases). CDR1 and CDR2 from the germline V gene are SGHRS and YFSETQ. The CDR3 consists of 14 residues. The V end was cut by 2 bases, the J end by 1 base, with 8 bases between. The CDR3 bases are TGCGCCAGCAGCTTAAGCGGCCGCACAGATACGCAGTATTTT. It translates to CASSLSGRTDTQYF.

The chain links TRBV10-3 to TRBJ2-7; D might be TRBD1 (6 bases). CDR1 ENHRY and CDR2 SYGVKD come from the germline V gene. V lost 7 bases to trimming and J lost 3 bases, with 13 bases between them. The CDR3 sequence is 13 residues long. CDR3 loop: CAIKGDRGYEQYF. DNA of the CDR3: TGTGCCATCAAGGGGGATCGGGGCTACGAGCAGTACTTC.

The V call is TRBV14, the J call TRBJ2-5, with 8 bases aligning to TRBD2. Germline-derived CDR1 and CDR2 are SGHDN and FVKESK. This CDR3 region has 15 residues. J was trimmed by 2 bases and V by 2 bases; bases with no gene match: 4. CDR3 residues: CASSQPAGAQETQYF. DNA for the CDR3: TGTGCCAGCAGCCAACCAGCGGGAGCTCAAGAGACCCAGTACTTC.

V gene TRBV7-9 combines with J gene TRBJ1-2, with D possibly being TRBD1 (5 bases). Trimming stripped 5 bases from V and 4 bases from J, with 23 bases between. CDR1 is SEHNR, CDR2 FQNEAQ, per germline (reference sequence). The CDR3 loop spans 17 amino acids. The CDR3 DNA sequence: TGTGCCAGCAGCCCCCCGACGGGGACGTACTCAAGCTATGGCTACACCTTC. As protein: CASSPPTGTYSSYGYTF.

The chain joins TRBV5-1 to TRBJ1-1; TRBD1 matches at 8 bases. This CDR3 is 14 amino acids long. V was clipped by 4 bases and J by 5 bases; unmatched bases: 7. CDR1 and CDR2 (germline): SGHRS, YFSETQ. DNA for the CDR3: TGCGCCAGCAGCCCCGGACAGGGAGGGACTGAAGCTTTCTTT. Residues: CASSPGQGGTEAFF.

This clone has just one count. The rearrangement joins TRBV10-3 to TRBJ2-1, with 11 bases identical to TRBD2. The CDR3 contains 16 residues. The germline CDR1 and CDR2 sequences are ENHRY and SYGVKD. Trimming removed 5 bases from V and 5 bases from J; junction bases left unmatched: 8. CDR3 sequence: CAISTTSGTSNNEQFF. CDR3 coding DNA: TGTGCCATCAGTACGACTAGCGGGACCAGCAACAATGAGCAGTTCTTC.

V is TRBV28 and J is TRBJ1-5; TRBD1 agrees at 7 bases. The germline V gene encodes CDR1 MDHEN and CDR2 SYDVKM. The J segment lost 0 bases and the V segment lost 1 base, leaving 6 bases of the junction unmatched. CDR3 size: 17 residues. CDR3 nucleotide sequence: TGTGCCAGCAGTTTATCCCCCGACAGGGATAGCAATCAGCCCCAGCATTTT. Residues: CASSLSPDRDSNQPQHF.

The CDR3 is CASSLVWGDTEAFF. The CDR3 DNA follows: TGTGCCAGCAGCTTAGTCTGGGGGGACACTGAAGCTTTCTTT. The chain links TRBV11-1 to TRBJ1-1, with a possible D match to TRBD1 (5 bases). This CDR3 region has 14 residues. From germline, CDR1 is SGHAT and CDR2 FQDESV (reference sequence). The ends were cut back, 1 base at V and 3 bases at J, with 9 bases in the middle.

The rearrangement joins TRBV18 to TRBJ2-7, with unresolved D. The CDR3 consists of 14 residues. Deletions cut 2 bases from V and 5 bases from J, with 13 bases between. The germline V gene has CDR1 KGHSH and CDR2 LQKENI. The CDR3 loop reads CASSPVSSDDEQYF. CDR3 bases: TGTGCCAGCTCACCAGTCTCTTCAGACGACGAGCAGTACTTC.

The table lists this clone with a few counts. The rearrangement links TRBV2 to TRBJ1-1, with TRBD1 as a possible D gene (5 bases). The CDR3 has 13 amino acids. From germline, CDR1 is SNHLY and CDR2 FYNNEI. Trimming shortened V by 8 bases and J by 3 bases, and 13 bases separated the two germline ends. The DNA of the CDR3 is TGTGCCAGCGAACAGGATAGGGACACTGAAGCTTTCTTT. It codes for CASEQDRDTEAFF.

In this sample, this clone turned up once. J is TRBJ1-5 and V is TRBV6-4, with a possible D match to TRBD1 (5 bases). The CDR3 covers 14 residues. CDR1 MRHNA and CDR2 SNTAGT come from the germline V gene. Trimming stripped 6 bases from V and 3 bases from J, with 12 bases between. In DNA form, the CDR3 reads TGTGCCAGCAGGGATGACAGATCCAATCAGCCCCAGCATTTT. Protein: CASRDDRSNQPQHF.

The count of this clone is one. Written as DNA, the CDR3 is TGTGCCTGGAGTGAGTGGAGCACAGATACGCAGTATTTT. Translation gives CAWSEWSTDTQYF. The V gene is TRBV30, the J gene TRBJ2-3; D gene unclear. Germline-derived CDR1 and CDR2 are GTSNPN and SVGIG (reference sequence). V shed 1 base and J shed 0 bases, with 5 bases lying between them. CDR3 size: 13 residues.

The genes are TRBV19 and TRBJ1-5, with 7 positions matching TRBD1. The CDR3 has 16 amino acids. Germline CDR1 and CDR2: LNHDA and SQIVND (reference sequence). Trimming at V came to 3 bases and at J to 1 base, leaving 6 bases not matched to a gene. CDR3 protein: CASSILTQGSNQPQHF. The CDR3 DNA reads TGTGCCAGTAGTATCTTGACACAGGGGAGCAATCAGCCCCAGCATTTT.

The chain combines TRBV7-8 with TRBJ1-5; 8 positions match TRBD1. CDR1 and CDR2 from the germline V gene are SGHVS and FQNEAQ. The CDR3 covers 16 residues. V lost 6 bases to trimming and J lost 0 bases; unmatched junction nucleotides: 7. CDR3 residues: CASRRTGSGSNQPQHF. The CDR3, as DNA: TGTGCCAGCAGGCGGACAGGGAGCGGTAGCAATCAGCCCCAGCATTTT.

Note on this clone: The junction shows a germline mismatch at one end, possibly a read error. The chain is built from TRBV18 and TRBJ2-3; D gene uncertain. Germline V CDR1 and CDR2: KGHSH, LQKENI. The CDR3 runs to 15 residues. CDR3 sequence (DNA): TGTGCCAGTTCACTCGGAAGAATTAGCACAGATACGCAGTATTTT. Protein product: CASSLGRISTDTQYF.

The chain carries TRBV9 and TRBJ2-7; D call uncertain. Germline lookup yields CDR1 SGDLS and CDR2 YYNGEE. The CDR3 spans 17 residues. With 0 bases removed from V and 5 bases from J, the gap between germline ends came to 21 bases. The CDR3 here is CASSVGWHRAGKNEQYF. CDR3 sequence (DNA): TGTGCCAGCAGCGTAGGATGGCATCGGGCTGGGAAGAACGAGCAGTACTTC.

DNA of the CDR3: TGTGCCAGCACCCCCATCGGTCCCAACTATGGCTACACCTTC. Translating it yields CASTPIGPNYGYTF. This chain links TRBV28 with TRBJ1-2; D is uncertain. From germline, CDR1 is MDHEN and CDR2 SYDVKM. Trimming took off 7 bases at V and 2 bases at J, with 14 bases between the two ends. The CDR3 loop spans 14 amino acids.

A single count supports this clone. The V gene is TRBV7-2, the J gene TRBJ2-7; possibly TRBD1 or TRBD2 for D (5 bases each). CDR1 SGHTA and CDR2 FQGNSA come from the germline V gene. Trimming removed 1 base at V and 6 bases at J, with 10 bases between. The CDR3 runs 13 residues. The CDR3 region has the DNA TGTGCCAGCAGCTTAGTTCGGGACGGCGAGCAGTACTTC. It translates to CASSLVRDGEQYF.

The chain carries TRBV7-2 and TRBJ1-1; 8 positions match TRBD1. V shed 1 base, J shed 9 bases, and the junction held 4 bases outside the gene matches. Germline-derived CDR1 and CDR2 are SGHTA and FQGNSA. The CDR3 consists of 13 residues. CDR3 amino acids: CASSLGQGLKAFF. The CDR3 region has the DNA TGTGCCAGCAGCTTAGGACAGGGGTTGAAAGCTTTCTTT.

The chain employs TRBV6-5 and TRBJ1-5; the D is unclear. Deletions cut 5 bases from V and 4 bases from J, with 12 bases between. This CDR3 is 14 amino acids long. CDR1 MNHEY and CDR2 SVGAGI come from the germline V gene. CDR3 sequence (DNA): TGTGCCAGCAGTAATTACTTAGGGAATCAGCCCCAGCATTTT. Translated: CASSNYLGNQPQHF.